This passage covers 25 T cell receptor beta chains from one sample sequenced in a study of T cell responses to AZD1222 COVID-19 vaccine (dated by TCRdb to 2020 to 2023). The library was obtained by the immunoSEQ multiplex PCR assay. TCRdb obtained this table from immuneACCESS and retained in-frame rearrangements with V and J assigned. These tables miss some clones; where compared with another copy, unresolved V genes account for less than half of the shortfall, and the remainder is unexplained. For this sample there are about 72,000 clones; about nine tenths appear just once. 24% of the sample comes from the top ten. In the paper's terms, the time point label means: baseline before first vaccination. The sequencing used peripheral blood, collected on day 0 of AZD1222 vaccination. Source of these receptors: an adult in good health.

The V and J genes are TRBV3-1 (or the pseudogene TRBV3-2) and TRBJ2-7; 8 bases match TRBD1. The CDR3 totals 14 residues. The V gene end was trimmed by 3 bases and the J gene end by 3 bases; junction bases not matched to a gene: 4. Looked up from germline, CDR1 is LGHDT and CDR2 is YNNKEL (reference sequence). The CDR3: CASSHRDRRYEQYF. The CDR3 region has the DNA TGTGCCAGCAGCCACCGGGACAGGCGCTACGAGCAGTACTTC.

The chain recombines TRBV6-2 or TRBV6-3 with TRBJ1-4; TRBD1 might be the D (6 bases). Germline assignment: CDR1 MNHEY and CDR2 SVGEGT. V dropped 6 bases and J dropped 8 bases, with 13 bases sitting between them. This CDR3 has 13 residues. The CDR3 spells CASSRRDTEKLFF. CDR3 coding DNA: TGTGCCAGCAGCCGACGGGACACAGAAAAACTGTTTTTT.

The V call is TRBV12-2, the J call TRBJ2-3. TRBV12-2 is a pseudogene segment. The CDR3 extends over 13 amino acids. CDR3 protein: CASRFYSTDTQYF. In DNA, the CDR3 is TGTGCAAGTCGCTTTTACAGCACAGATACGCAGTATTTT.

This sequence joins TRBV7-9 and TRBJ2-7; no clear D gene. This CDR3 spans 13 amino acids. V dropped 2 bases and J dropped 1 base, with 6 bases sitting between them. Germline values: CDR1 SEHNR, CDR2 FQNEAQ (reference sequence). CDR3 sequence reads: CASSLYGSYEQYF. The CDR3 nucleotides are TGTGCCAGCAGCTTATACGGGTCCTACGAGCAGTACTTC.

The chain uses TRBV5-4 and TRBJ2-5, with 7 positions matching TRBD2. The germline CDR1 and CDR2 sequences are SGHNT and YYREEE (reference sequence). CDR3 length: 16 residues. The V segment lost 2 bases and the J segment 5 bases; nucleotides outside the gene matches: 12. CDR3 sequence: CASSFGGGMASETQYF. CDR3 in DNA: TGTGCCAGCAGCTTTGGGGGGGGGATGGCAAGCGAGACCCAGTACTTC.

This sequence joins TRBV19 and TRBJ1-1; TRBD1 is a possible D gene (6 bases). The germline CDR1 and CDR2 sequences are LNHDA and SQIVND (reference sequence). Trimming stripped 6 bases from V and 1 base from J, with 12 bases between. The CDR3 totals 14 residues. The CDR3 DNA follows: TGTGCCAGTAGACTTGGGGGCGAGAACACTGAAGCTTTCTTT. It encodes CASRLGGENTEAFF.

The chain's CDR3 is CASSKDETGELFF. Here the CDR3 DNA reads TGTGCCAGCAGCAAAGACGAGACCGGGGAGCTGTTTTTT. The rearrangement uses TRBV21-1 and TRBJ2-2; the listed D gene, TRBD2, was not tested against the DNA. TRBV21-1 is assigned pseudogene status. This CDR3 spans 13 amino acids.

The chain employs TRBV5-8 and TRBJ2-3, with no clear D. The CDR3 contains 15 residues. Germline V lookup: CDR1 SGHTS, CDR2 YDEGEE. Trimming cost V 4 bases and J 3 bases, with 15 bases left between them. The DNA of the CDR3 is TGTGCCAGCAGCCCTGGGCGAGCCTTGACAGATACGCAGTATTTT. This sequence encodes CASSPGRALTDTQYF.

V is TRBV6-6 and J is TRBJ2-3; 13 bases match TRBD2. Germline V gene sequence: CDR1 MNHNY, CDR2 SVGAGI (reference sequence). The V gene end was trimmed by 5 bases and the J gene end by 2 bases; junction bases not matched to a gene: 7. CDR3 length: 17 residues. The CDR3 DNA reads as TGTGCCAGCAGTCATGGGACTAGCGGGAAACCCACAGATACGCAGTATTTT. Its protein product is CASSHGTSGKPTDTQYF.

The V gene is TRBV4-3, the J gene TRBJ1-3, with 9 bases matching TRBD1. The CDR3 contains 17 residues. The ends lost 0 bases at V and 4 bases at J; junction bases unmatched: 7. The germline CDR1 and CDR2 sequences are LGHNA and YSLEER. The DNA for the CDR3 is TGCGCCAGCAGCCAAGATCTGGCAGGGACAGGGGGAAACACCATATATTTT. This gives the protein CASSQDLAGTGGNTIYF.

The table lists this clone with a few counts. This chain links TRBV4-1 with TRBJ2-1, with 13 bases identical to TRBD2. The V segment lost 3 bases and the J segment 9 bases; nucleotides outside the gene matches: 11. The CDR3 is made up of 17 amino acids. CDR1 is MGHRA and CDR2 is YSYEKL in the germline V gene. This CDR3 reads CASSQRGLAGMVSEQFF. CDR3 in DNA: TGCGCCAGCAGCCAGCGGGGACTAGCGGGAATGGTTAGTGAGCAGTTCTTC.

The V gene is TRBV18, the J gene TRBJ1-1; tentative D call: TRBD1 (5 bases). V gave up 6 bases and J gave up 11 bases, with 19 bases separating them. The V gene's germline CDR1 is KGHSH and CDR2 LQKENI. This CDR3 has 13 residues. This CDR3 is CASSLGQPLPAFF. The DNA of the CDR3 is TGTGCCAGCTCGCTGGGGCAGCCTTTACCGGCTTTCTTT.

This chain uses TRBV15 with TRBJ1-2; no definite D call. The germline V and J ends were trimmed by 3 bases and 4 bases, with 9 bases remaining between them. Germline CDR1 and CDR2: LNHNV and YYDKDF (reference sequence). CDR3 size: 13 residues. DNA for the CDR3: TGTGCCACCAGCAGTATGGCGGGCTATGGCTACACCTTC. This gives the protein CATSSMAGYGYTF.

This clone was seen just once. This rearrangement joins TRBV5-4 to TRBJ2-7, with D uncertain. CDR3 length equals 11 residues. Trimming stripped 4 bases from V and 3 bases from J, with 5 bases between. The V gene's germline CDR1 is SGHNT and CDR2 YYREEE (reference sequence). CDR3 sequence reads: CASSRGYEQYF. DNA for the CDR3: TGTGCCAGCAGCCGCGGCTACGAGCAGTACTTC.

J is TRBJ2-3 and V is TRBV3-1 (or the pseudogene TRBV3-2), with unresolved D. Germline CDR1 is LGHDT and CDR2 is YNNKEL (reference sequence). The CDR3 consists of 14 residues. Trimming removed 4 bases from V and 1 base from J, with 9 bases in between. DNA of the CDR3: TGTGCCAGCAGCCCCGTCGAGGGCACAGATACGCAGTATTTT. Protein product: CASSPVEGTDTQYF.

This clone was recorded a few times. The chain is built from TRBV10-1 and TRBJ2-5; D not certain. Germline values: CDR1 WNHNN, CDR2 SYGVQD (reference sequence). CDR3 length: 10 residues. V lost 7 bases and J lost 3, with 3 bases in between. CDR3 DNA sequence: TGCGCCAGCACGGAAGAGACCCAGTACTTC. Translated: CASTEETQYF.

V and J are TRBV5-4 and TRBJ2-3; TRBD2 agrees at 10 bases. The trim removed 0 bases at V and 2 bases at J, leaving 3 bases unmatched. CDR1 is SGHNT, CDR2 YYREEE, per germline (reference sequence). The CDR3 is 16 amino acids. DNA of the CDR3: TGTGCCAGCAGCTTGGGTAGCGGGGGGATCACAGATACGCAGTATTTT. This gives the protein CASSLGSGGITDTQYF.

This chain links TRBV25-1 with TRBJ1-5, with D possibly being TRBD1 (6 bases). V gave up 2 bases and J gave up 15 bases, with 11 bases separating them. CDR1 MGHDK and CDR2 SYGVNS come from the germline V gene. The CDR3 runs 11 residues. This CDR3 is CASSEQGHLHF. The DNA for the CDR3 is TGTGCCAGCAGTGAACAGGGGCACCTGCATTTT.

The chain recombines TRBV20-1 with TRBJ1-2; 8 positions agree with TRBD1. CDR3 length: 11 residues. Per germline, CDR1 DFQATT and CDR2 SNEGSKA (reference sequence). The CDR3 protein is CSEGQVFGYTF. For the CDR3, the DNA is TGCAGCGAGGGACAGGTCTTCGGCTACACCTTC.

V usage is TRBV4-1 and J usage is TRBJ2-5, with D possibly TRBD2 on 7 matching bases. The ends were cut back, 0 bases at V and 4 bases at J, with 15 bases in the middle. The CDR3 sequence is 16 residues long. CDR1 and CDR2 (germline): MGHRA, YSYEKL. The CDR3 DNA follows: TGCGCCAGCAGCCAAGATCGAGGGGGGGCTGGAGAGACCCAGTACTTC. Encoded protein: CASSQDRGGAGETQYF.

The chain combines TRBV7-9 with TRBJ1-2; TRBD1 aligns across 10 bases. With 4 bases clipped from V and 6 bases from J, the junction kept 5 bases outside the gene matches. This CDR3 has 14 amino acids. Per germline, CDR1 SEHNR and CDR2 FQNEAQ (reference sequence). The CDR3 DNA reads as TGTGCCAGCAGCTCGACAGGGGGCGGGAATGGCTACACCTTC. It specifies CASSSTGGGNGYTF.

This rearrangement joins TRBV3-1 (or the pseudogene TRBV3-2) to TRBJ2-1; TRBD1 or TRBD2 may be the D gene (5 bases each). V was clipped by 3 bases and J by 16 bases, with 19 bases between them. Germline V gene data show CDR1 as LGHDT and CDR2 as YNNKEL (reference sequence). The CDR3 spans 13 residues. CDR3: CASSHLTSGAAFF. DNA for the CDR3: TGTGCCAGCAGCCATCTGACCTCCGGGGCGGCATTCTTC.

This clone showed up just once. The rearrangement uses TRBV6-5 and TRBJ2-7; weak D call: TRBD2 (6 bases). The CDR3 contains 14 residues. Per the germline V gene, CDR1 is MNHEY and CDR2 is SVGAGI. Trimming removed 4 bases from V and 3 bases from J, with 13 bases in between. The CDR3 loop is CASSWAGPYYEQYF. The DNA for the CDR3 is TGTGCCAGCAGTTGGGCGGGGCCGTACTACGAGCAGTACTTC.

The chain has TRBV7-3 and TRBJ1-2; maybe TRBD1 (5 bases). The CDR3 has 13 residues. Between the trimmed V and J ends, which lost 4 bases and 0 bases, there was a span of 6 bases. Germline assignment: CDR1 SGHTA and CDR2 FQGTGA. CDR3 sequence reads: CASSSGPNYGYTF. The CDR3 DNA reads TGTGCCAGCAGCTCGGGACCTAACTATGGCTACACCTTC.

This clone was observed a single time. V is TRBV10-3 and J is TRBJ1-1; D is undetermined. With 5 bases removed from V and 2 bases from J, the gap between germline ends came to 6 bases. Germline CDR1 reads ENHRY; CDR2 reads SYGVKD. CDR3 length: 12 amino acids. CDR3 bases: TGTGCCATCAGTTCAGTTAACACTGAAGCTTTCTTT. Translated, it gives CAISSVNTEAFF.